Listed here is a single T cell receptor (beta chain). Time point specified: persistent/refractory GD, antithyroid drugs over 5 years with positive TRAb. Generation of the TCR library employed RNA extracted from PBMCs. Trimming took off 0 bases at V and 2 bases at J, with 12 bases between the two ends. Per the germline V gene, CDR1 is SGDLS and CDR2 is YYNGEE. The CDR3 has 16 amino acids. The data originate from a study of regulatory T cells in long-lasting Graves disease. Construction of TCR beta libraries relied on iRepertoire HTBI primers and on Arm-PCR targeting CDR3 regions. TCRdb fed the multiplex PCR reads into MiXCR, producing one record per CDR3 protein. The sample holds about 460,000 distinct CDR3 sequences, approximately 23% seen once.

The source was peripheral blood mononuclear cells (PBMCs), collected when the disease was refractory, from a patient treated with antithyroid drugs. This sequence joins TRBV9 and TRBJ1-5; the D is unclear. The receptor's source is a female donor with Graves disease. The CDR3 spells CASSVGPGGGNQPQHF. The CDR3 nucleotides are TGTGCCAGCAGCGTAGGGCCAGGAGGAGGCAATCAGCCCCAGCATTTT.